A selection of T cell receptor beta chains follows, all from one sample in a study of human T cells and chemical hapten exposure. TCRdb reanalysed the RACE reads using MiXCR and keeps one entry per CDR3 protein. The sample lists some 340,000 distinct CDR3 sequences; about 7% were seen once. The source was whole blood, collected in connection with sensitization to the hapten diphenylcyclopropenone (DPC). The receptors originated from a woman aged 18-35 years with alopecia areata. Some clones in this sample may be carry-over from other donors' samples. Both conserved end residues are part of each CDR3. A D gene is named only where the DNA matches it firmly. Not every row has a clone size; where given, it reads once, few, many or a size class.

TRBJ2-3	.	.	TRBV6-5	CASSSSSPQGTDTQYF	TGTGCCAGCAGTTCCTCCTCCCCCCAGGGCACAGATACGCAGTATTTT
TRBJ1-2	.	.	TRBV7-9	CASSISGATLDGYTF	TGTGCCAGCAGCATATCCGGGGCGACTCTAGATGGCTACACCTTC
TRBJ1-1	.	.	TRBV29-1	CSVYRPVNTEAFF	TGCAGCGTGTACAGGCCAGTGAACACTGAAGCTTTCTTT
TRBJ1-6	many	TRBD1	TRBV12-3/TRBV12-4	CASSSGTANSPLHF	TGTGCCAGCAGCTCCGGGACAGCTAATTCACCCCTCCACTTT
TRBJ1-1	.	.	TRBV7-2	CASSTLTGKTEAFF	TGTGCCAGCAGCACCCTAACAGGGAAAACTGAAGCTTTCTTT
TRBJ2-7	.	.	TRBV20-1	CSARESRTYEQYF	TGCAGTGCTAGAGAAAGTAGAACCTACGAGCAGTACTTC
TRBJ2-7	few	TRBD1	TRBV25-1	CASSATGSPHSYEQYF	TGTGCCAGCAGTGCGACAGGGTCCCCCCACAGTTACGAGCAGTACTTC
TRBJ2-3	.	.	TRBV5-1	CASSLAWGVPSTDTQYF	TGCGCCAGCAGCTTGGCCTGGGGCGTCCCTAGCACAGATACGCAGTATTTT
TRBJ2-2	.	TRBD2	TRBV24-1	CATSAGGGRSGELFF	TGTGCCACCAGTGCTGGGGGGGGACGAAGCGGGGAGCTGTTTTTT
TRBJ2-1	many	TRBD1	TRBV7-2	CASSLIGTGVYSYNEQFF	TGTGCCAGCAGCTTAATCGGGACAGGGGTTTACTCCTACAATGAGCAGTTCTTC
TRBJ2-5	.	TRBD2	TRBV7-2	CASSPPGLAGGQETQYF	TGTGCCAGCAGCCCACCGGGACTAGCGGGGGGACAAGAGACCCAGTACTTC
TRBJ2-1	few	TRBD2	TRBV25-1	CASSEYRLAGGNEQFF	TGTGCCAGCAGTGAATATAGACTAGCGGGGGGGAATGAGCAGTTCTTC
TRBJ2-5	few	TRBD1	TRBV6-1	CASSPGTARETQYF	TGTGCCAGCAGTCCCGGGACAGCGCGGGAGACCCAGTACTTC
TRBJ1-3	few	.	TRBV6-5	CASSYSQFSGNTIYF	TGTGCCAGCAGTTACTCTCAATTCTCTGGAAACACCATATATTTT
TRBJ2-5	many	TRBD2	TRBV29-1	CSVAQDRAGGSRETQYF	TGCAGCGTCGCTCAAGATCGAGCGGGGGGATCGCGAGAGACCCAGTACTTC
TRBJ2-3	.	.	TRBV6-2/TRBV6-3	CASSYSLAGTDTQYF	TGTGCCAGCAGTTACTCGTTGGCGGGCACAGATACGCAGTATTTT
TRBJ1-6	.	TRBD1	TRBV6-6	CASSIPGQGRMGNSPLHF	TGTGCCAGCAGTATACCCGGACAGGGCAGAATGGGGAATTCACCCCTCCACTTT
TRBJ2-4	few	TRBD1	TRBV6-5	CASSYSRTGALGIQYF	TGTGCCAGCAGTTACTCAAGGACAGGGGCATTAGGCATTCAGTACTTC
TRBJ2-1	.	.	TRBV6-2/TRBV6-3	CASSLGPEASVYNEQFF	TGTGCCAGCAGCCTGGGGCCTGAGGCTAGCGTTTACAATGAGCAGTTCTTC
TRBJ1-6	few	.	TRBV14	CASSHSNSPLHF	TGTGCCAGCAGCCACAGTAATTCACCCCTCCACTTT
TRBJ2-7	few	.	TRBV6-5	CASSYSGGPWEQYF	TGTGCCAGCAGTTACTCCGGGGGGCCATGGGAGCAGTACTTC
TRBJ2-4	few	.	TRBV5-6	CASSFRDRGAKNIQYF	TGTGCCAGCAGTTTCCGGGACCGAGGAGCCAAAAACATTCAGTACTTC
TRBJ2-1	many	.	TRBV6-1	CASSVPSPYNEQFF	TGTGCCAGCAGTGTCCCAAGCCCTTACAATGAGCAGTTCTTC
TRBJ2-2	.	.	TRBV20-1	CSARRGDGGELFF	TGCAGTGCTAGACGAGGAGATGGCGGGGAGCTGTTTTTT
TRBJ2-4	few	.	TRBV6-5	CASSYAASAKNIQYF	TGTGCCAGCAGTTACGCGGCCTCTGCCAAAAACATTCAGTACTTC
TRBJ1-5	many	.	TRBV4-2	CASSQAPGGQPQHF	TGTGCCAGCAGCCAGGCCCCCGGAGGTCAGCCCCAGCATTTT
TRBJ1-2	.	.	TRBV14	CASSQVGRDFYYGYTF	TGTGCCAGCAGCCAAGTTGGCCGCGATTTCTACTATGGCTACACCTTC
TRBJ2-6	once	.	TRBV7-9	CASSFGFSGANVLTF	TGTGCCAGCAGCTTTGGATTCTCTGGGGCCAACGTCCTGACTTTC
TRBJ1-4	.	.	TRBV6-5	CASSSRGEKLFF	TGTGCCAGCAGTTCTCGAGGGGAAAAACTGTTTTTT
TRBJ2-3	few	.	TRBV4-2	CASSGLGRKSTDTQYF	TGTGCCAGCAGCGGGCTAGGTCGGAAGAGCACAGATACGCAGTATTTT
TRBJ2-7	many	.	TRBV6-5	CASSPGFGGEGAYEQYF	TGTGCCAGCAGTCCAGGTTTCGGCGGGGAAGGGGCCTACGAGCAGTACTTC
TRBJ2-3	many	.	TRBV2	CASGAALGPTDTQYF	TGTGCCAGCGGGGCCGCCTTGGGTCCAACAGATACGCAGTATTTT
TRBJ2-1	many	TRBD2	TRBV4-2	CASSPERSTSGQPNEQFF	TGTGCCAGCAGCCCAGAAAGGTCGACTAGCGGGCAACCCAATGAGCAGTTCTTC
TRBJ1-2	.	TRBD1	TRBV20-1	CSAAPGGAGGYTF	TGCAGTGCCGCCCCAGGGGGCGCGGGCGGCTACACCTTC
TRBJ2-4	many	.	TRBV6-5	CASSYSIGLAKNIQYF	TGTGCCAGCAGTTACTCGATAGGTCTAGCCAAAAACATTCAGTACTTC
TRBJ2-7	many	.	TRBV27	CASSPVYGRTDEQYF	TGTGCCAGCAGCCCAGTCTACGGAAGGACGGACGAGCAGTACTTC
TRBJ2-5	many	TRBD1	TRBV28	CASSWGQGIQETQYF	TGTGCCAGCAGTTGGGGACAGGGCATCCAAGAGACCCAGTACTTC
TRBJ1-1	.	.	TRBV6-5	CASSYSIAGLEAFF	TGTGCCAGCAGTTACTCGATCGCAGGGCTAGAGGCTTTCTTT
TRBJ2-5	.	TRBD2	TRBV3-1	CASSQEGLAGPYF	TGTGCCAGCAGCCAAGAGGGACTAGCGGGGCCGTACTTC
TRBJ2-3	many	.	TRBV10-3	CAISERGSSTDTQYF	TGTGCCATCAGTGAGAGGGGGTCTAGCACAGATACGCAGTATTTT
TRBJ1-1	few	.	TRBV12-3/TRBV12-4	CASSFAGHNTEAFF	TGTGCCAGCAGTTTCGCGGGGCATAACACTGAAGCTTTCTTT
TRBJ2-7	.	TRBD2	TRBV20-1	CSVGLAGTYEQYF	TGCAGTGTCGGACTAGCGGGGACCTACGAGCAGTACTTC
TRBJ1-4	many	TRBD1	TRBV7-2	CASSQGAGGSEKLFF	TGTGCCAGCAGCCAAGGGGCAGGGGGCAGCGAAAAACTGTTTTTT
TRBJ2-3	few	.	TRBV9	CASSVSDYPSDTQYF	TGTGCCAGCAGCGTATCAGACTACCCCAGCGATACGCAGTATTTT
TRBJ1-2	few	.	TRBV2	CASMRQVGLGAGYTF	TGTGCCAGCATGCGGCAGGTGGGCTTGGGTGCTGGCTACACCTTC
TRBJ1-5	.	.	TRBV4-1	CASSLIPGTPTLNQPQHF	TGCGCCAGCAGCCTGATACCCGGGACACCAACGCTCAATCAGCCCCAGCATTTT
TRBJ2-4	few	.	TRBV28	CASSPSDSVLAKNIQYF	TGTGCCAGCAGTCCCTCCGACAGTGTCCTAGCCAAAAACATTCAGTACTTC
TRBJ2-7	many	TRBD1	TRBV20-1	CSARDVQGAYEQYF	TGCAGTGCTAGAGATGTACAGGGGGCCTACGAGCAGTACTTC